The 20 T cell receptor beta chains below all came from one sample that was sequenced in a study of cytomegalovirus exposure and HLA in healthy donors. Primers for the PCR totalled 60 Vbeta and 13 Jbeta. Libraries were prepared by immunoSEQ multiplex PCR; TCRdb keeps only in-frame clonotypes and omits some of them. The table records 150,000 to 200,000 clones, roughly 83% of them present only once. The sequencing input was PBMCs. The receptors derive from a boy between 2 and 10 years old in good health and CMV-seronegative.

The chain combines TRBV7-2 with TRBJ2-5; 8 bases map to TRBD2. Germline CDR1 and CDR2: SGHTA and FQGNSA. The CDR3 spans 16 residues. The V segment lost 1 base and the J segment 0 bases; nucleotides outside the gene matches: 4. The CDR3 region is CASSLVGGGYQETQYF. CDR3 sequence (DNA): TGTGCCAGCAGCTTAGTCGGGGGGGGGTACCAAGAGACCCAGTACTTC.

The chain links TRBV25-1 to TRBJ2-3; 8 positions agree with TRBD1. CDR3 length equals 15 residues. J was trimmed by 5 bases and V by 4 bases; bases with no gene match: 8. Looked up from germline, CDR1 is MGHDK and CDR2 is SYGVNS. CDR3 protein: CASSVDRGRGDTQYF. CDR3 nucleotides: TGTGCCAGCAGTGTTGACAGGGGCCGAGGAGATACGCAGTATTTT.

V is TRBV7-8 and J is TRBJ2-3; TRBD1 matches at 8 bases. The CDR3 is 13 residues long. Germline V CDR1 and CDR2: SGHVS, FQNEAQ. Trimming removed 5 bases from V and 14 bases from J; junction bases left unmatched: 12. This CDR3 reads CASSPQGGRWGYF. DNA of the CDR3: TGTGCCAGCAGCCCACAGGGGGGCCGGTGGGGGTATTTT.

V gene TRBV6-5 combines with J gene TRBJ1-5; D possibly corresponds to TRBD1 (5 bases). V was trimmed by 5 bases and J by 5 bases, leaving 16 bases between them. The CDR3 extends over 15 amino acids. Germline assignment: CDR1 MNHEY and CDR2 SVGAGI. CDR3 in amino acids: CASSAMGLLDQPQHF. The CDR3 nucleotides are TGTGCCAGCAGTGCAATGGGGCTTTTAGATCAGCCCCAGCATTTT.

This clone was seen only once. V gene TRBV10-3 combines with J gene TRBJ2-5; 7 nucleotides match TRBD2. V was clipped by 2 bases and J by 4 bases; unmatched bases: 1. Germline CDR1 and CDR2: ENHRY and SYGVKD. The CDR3 contains 13 residues. CDR3: CAISEGEGETQYF. DNA for the CDR3: TGTGCCATCAGTGAGGGGGAGGGAGAGACCCAGTACTTC.

The V call is TRBV27, the J call TRBJ2-5; 10 positions match TRBD2. Germline V gene lookup returns CDR1 MNHEY and CDR2 SMNVEV (reference sequence). This CDR3 is 17 amino acids long. Trimming removed 4 bases from V and 3 bases from J; junction bases left unmatched: 11. Here the CDR3 reads CASSSPRASGREETQYF. The CDR3 DNA follows: TGTGCCAGCAGTTCCCCACGGGCTAGCGGGAGAGAAGAGACCCAGTACTTC.

The V call is TRBV5-4, the J call TRBJ1-2; D gene uncertain. In germline, CDR1 is SGHNT, CDR2 YYREEE (reference sequence). This CDR3 has 13 amino acids. V was pared by 1 base and J by 4 bases, with 8 bases between. CDR3 nucleotide sequence: TGTGCCAGCAGCTTGTCCCCCAGCTATGGCTACACCTTC. As protein: CASSLSPSYGYTF.

This chain uses TRBV6-5 with TRBJ2-3, with D unresolved. V was trimmed by 6 bases and J by 3 bases, leaving 13 bases between them. CDR3 length equals 14 residues. Germline V gene sequence: CDR1 MNHEY, CDR2 SVGAGI. CDR3 in DNA: TGTGCCAGCAGCCTGGCCCGGAGAACAGATACGCAGTATTTT. Translated, it gives CASSLARRTDTQYF.

V gene TRBV7-8 combines with J gene TRBJ2-1; 13 positions match TRBD2. CDR1 and CDR2 (germline): SGHVS, FQNEAQ. The CDR3 runs 15 residues. V was pared by 5 bases and J by 8 bases, with 6 bases of the junction left unmatched. DNA of the CDR3: TGTGCCAGCAGCCCCAGGACTAGCGGGAGCCATGAGCAGTTCTTC. This sequence encodes CASSPRTSGSHEQFF.

Written as DNA, the CDR3 is TGTGCCAGCAGTCCCAGGACTAGTGGGGATGAGCAGTTCTTC. Its protein is CASSPRTSGDEQFF. The chain links TRBV27 to TRBJ2-1, with 7 bases that match TRBD2. Trimming cost V 5 bases and J 8 bases; bases outside gene matches: 9. Per germline, CDR1 MNHEY and CDR2 SMNVEV (reference sequence). The CDR3 runs 14 residues.

The chain uses TRBV29-1 and TRBJ2-1, with a possible D match to TRBD2 (5 bases). This CDR3 has 13 amino acids. Germline CDR1 and CDR2: SQVTM and ANQGSEA. V lost 4 bases and J lost 5, with 12 bases in between. CDR3 DNA: TGCAGCGTTGTCGTAGTGAGGGACAATGAGCAGTTCTTC. Its protein is CSVVVVRDNEQFF.

The V and J genes are TRBV5-1 and TRBJ2-7, with D possibly matching TRBD2 (6 bases). V was pared by 3 bases and J by 1 base, with 14 bases between. The CDR3 consists of 15 residues. Looked up from germline, CDR1 is SGHRS and CDR2 is YFSETQ. CDR3 residues: CASSSGPRESYEQYF. Here the CDR3 DNA reads TGCGCCAGCAGCTCGGGACCCCGGGAGTCCTACGAGCAGTACTTC.

V is TRBV27 and J is TRBJ2-7; a weak D match, TRBD1 (6 bases). The V gene's germline CDR1 is MNHEY and CDR2 SMNVEV (reference sequence). CDR3 length equals 15 residues. V lost 3 bases and J lost 5, with 17 bases in between. In DNA form, the CDR3 reads TGTGCCAGCAGTTTGAACAGGGTAGGGGTAAACGAGCAGTACTTC. This translates into CASSLNRVGVNEQYF.

V and J are TRBV5-6 and TRBJ2-7; no clear D gene. Germline lookup yields CDR1 SGHDT and CDR2 YYEEEE. The CDR3 totals 12 residues. Between the trimmed V and J ends, which lost 3 bases and 3 bases, there was a span of 7 bases. The CDR3 loop reads CASSSLNYEQYF. The DNA for the CDR3 is TGTGCCAGCAGCTCCCTTAACTACGAGCAGTACTTC.

The chain recombines TRBV5-1 with TRBJ2-1, with D perhaps matching TRBD2 (5 bases). Germline CDR1 reads SGHRS; CDR2 reads YFSETQ. Trimming cost V 7 bases and J 8 bases, with 19 bases left between them. This CDR3 is built from 14 residues. The CDR3 bases are TGCGCCAGCGGATGGACGGACTTGAGCGATGAGCAGTTCTTC. This gives the protein CASGWTDLSDEQFF.

CDR3 nucleotides: TGTGCCAGCAGCCTGCCTCCGGGGGGGACCCAGTACTTC. This translates into CASSLPPGGTQYF. The rearrangement links TRBV7-9 to TRBJ2-5; 7 positions agree with TRBD2. The CDR3 sequence is 13 residues long. Germline loops: CDR1 SEHNR, CDR2 FQNEAQ (reference sequence). The J segment lost 7 bases and the V segment lost 5 bases, leaving 7 bases of the junction unmatched. Full variable domain (missing parts from reference TRBV7-9 and TRBJ2-5): DTGVSQNPRHKITKRGQNVTFRCDPISEHNRLYWYRQTLGQGPEFLTYFQNEAQLEKSRLLSDRFSAERPKGSFSTLEIQRTEQGDSAMYLCASSLPPGGTQYFGPGTRLLVL.

The rearrangement joins TRBV29-1 to TRBJ2-3; TRBD1 agrees at 7 bases. V lost 7 bases to trimming and J lost 0 bases; unmatched junction nucleotides: 10. Germline values: CDR1 SQVTM, CDR2 ANQGSEA. The CDR3 loop spans 15 amino acids. This CDR3 is CSARTGSSSTDTQYF. Here the CDR3 DNA reads TGCAGCGCACGGACAGGCTCTTCGAGCACAGATACGCAGTATTTT.

This clone was counted only a few times. The rearrangement joins TRBV5-4 to TRBJ1-1, with 12 bases lining up with TRBD1. The CDR3 contains 17 residues. The trim removed 4 bases at V and 0 bases at J, leaving 7 bases unmatched. Germline-derived CDR1 and CDR2 are SGHNT and YYREEE (reference sequence). The CDR3 loop is CASSVGQGARMNTEAFF. CDR3 coding DNA: TGTGCCAGCAGCGTGGGACAGGGGGCCCGAATGAACACTGAAGCTTTCTTT.

This sequence joins TRBV28 and TRBJ1-5; the D gene is possibly TRBD1 (5 bases). Deletions cut 5 bases from V and 9 bases from J, with 20 bases between. This CDR3 has 15 residues. In germline, CDR1 is MDHEN, CDR2 SYDVKM. CDR3 in amino acids: CASSPRAGRRGPQHF. In nucleotides, the CDR3 is TGTGCCAGCAGTCCCCGGGCCGGGCGGAGGGGGCCCCAGCATTTT. Using reference TRBV28 and TRBJ1-5 for the parts outside the CDR3, the full variable domain is DVKVTQSSRYLVKRTGEKVFLECVQDMDHENMFWYRQDPGLGLRLIYFSYDVKMKEKGDIPEGYSVSREKKERFSLILESASTNQTSMYLCASSPRAGRRGPQHFGDGTRLSIL.

The chain employs TRBV4-2 and TRBJ2-4, with TRBD2 identical over 10 bases. Unmatched junction bases numbered 11, after V lost 0 bases and J lost 0 bases. The CDR3 extends over 20 amino acids. Germline V gene data show CDR1 as LGHNA and CDR2 as YNFKEQ. CDR3: CASSQEASGRGVGAKNIQYF. Here the CDR3 DNA reads TGTGCCAGCAGCCAAGAGGCTAGCGGGAGAGGGGTAGGAGCCAAAAACATTCAGTACTTC.